The 6 T cell receptor beta chains below come from one sample, sequenced in a study of CD8 T cells in Susac syndrome. The authors reverse transcribed about 0.45 to 1 ug RNA with random hexamers. TCRdb re-derived calls from the immunoSEQ multiplex PCR reads in MiXCR, one entry per CDR3 protein. The sample includes about 210,000 distinct CDR3 sequences, more than 85% of them seen just once. Sequencing was done on a sample of CD4+ T cells from PBMCs. The receptors derive from a human donor with multiple sclerosis.

The chain has TRBV20-1 and TRBJ1-4; D uncertain. The CDR3 loop spans 13 amino acids. In germline, CDR1 is DFQATT, CDR2 SNEGSKA (reference sequence). The ends were cut back, 0 bases at V and 7 bases at J, with 9 bases in the middle. The CDR3 DNA is TGCAGTGCTAGAGATGGTTCTACTGAAAAACTGTTTTTT. Amino acids: CSARDGSTEKLFF.

This clonotype appeared a single time. The rearrangement uses TRBV23-1 and TRBJ1-1; the D gene is possibly TRBD1 (5 bases). TRBV23-1 is recorded as an ORF, its role being uncertain. V was cut by 5 bases and J by 9 bases, with 16 bases left in between. The CDR3 runs 13 residues. CDR3 in DNA: TGCGCCAGCAGTTCGGCTGGGACTGGGAAAGCTTTCTTT. As protein: CASSSAGTGKAFF.

CDR3 loop: CASSLGMGQETQYF. DNA for the CDR3: TGCGCCAGCAGCTTGGGGATGGGGCAAGAGACCCAGTACTTC. V and J are TRBV5-1 and TRBJ2-5; the D is unclear. Between the trimmed V and J ends, which lost 0 bases and 2 bases, there was a span of 8 bases. The CDR3 totals 14 residues. The germline CDR1 and CDR2 sequences are SGHRS and YFSETQ. Using reference TRBV5-1 and TRBJ2-5 for the parts outside the CDR3, the full variable domain is KAGVTQTPRYLIKTRGQQVTLSCSPISGHRSVSWYQQTPGQGLQFLFEYFSETQRNKGNFPGRFSGRQFSNSRSEMNVSTLELGDSALYLCASSLGMGQETQYFGPGTRLLVL.

The chain recombines TRBV20-1 with TRBJ2-1; the D gene could be TRBD1 or TRBD2 (5 bases each). Germline assignment: CDR1 DFQATT and CDR2 SNEGSKA (reference sequence). The CDR3 is 15 residues long. The germline V and J ends were trimmed by 6 bases and 8 bases, with 23 bases remaining between them. CDR3 in amino acids: CSAERPGPRIYEQFF. DNA for the CDR3: TGCAGTGCCGAAAGACCGGGACCCCGAATCTATGAGCAGTTCTTC.

This sequence joins TRBV30 and TRBJ2-1, with a tentative D call TRBD1 (6 bases). V lost 0 bases and J lost 14, with 11 bases in between. This CDR3 contains 11 residues. Per germline, CDR1 GTSNPN and CDR2 SVGIG (reference sequence). CDR3 amino acids: CAWSVGGEEFF. CDR3 bases: TGTGCCTGGAGTGTTGGGGGCGAGGAGTTCTTC.

The chain links TRBV9 to TRBJ2-6, with D perhaps matching TRBD1 (6 bases). The germline V gene has CDR1 SGDLS and CDR2 YYNGEE. The length of the CDR3 is 18 residues. V lost 3 bases and J lost 4, with 20 bases in between. The CDR3 protein is CASSEPGHTVLGANVLTF. CDR3 coding DNA: TGTGCCAGCAGCGAACCGGGACACACCGTCCTGGGGGCCAACGTCCTGACTTTC.